This is a list of T cell receptor beta chains from one sample in a study of immune characterization of retroperitoneal liposarcoma. Via MiXCR, TCRdb re-called the PCR reads, giving one row per CDR3 protein. The sample has 4,500 or so distinct CDR3 sequences; roughly 35% are singletons. The material sequenced was tumor tissue. These receptors all stem from a male donor with retroperitoneal liposarcoma. Both conserved end residues are part of each CDR3. D genes are given only for firm matches. Part of the rows lack a size; the others show once, few, many or a class for expanded clones.

d_call: TRBD2; j_call: TRBJ2-5; clone_size: large; v_call: TRBV6-1; cdr3_nt: TGTGCCAGCAGTGTTGGCGGGAGGGCCGTGGAGACCCAGTACTTC; cdr3_aa: CASSVGGRAVETQYF
d_call: TRBD2; j_call: TRBJ2-1; clone_size: NA; v_call: TRBV6-1; cdr3_nt: TGTGCCAGCAGTGACCTAGCGGGGGGGCGTGAGCAGTTCTTC; cdr3_aa: CASSDLAGGREQFF
d_call: NA; j_call: TRBJ2-5; clone_size: NA; v_call: TRBV6-1; cdr3_nt: TGTGCCAGCAGTGAAGTAGGGGGGGGGGTGGCGGAGACCCAGTACTTC; cdr3_aa: CASSEVGGGVAETQYF
d_call: NA; j_call: TRBJ1-1; clone_size: many; v_call: TRBV6-1; cdr3_nt: TGTGCCAGCAGTGAAGGGTGGTTAGGAGTTGCCACTGAAGCTTTCTTT; cdr3_aa: CASSEGWLGVATEAFF
d_call: NA; j_call: TRBJ2-3; clone_size: NA; v_call: TRBV6-1; cdr3_nt: TGTGCCAGCAGTGATTCAAGAGAGGGTCCCACAGATACGCAGTATTTT; cdr3_aa: CASSDSREGPTDTQYF
d_call: NA; j_call: TRBJ2-5; clone_size: NA; v_call: TRBV7-8; cdr3_nt: TGTGCCAGCAGCTTAGAGGGTGCAGATCCGCACAATGAGCAGTACTTC; cdr3_aa: CASSLEGADPHNEQYF
d_call: TRBD1; j_call: TRBJ2-5; clone_size: NA; v_call: TRBV6-6; cdr3_nt: TGTGCCAGCAGTCAAGACAGGGGACAGACCCAGTACTTC; cdr3_aa: CASSQDRGQTQYF
d_call: TRBD1; j_call: TRBJ2-1; clone_size: NA; v_call: TRBV7-6; cdr3_nt: TGTGCCAGCAGCCTAGACAGGGGCGTCGCCTACGAGCAGTTCTTC; cdr3_aa: CASSLDRGVAYEQFF
d_call: TRBD1; j_call: TRBJ2-3; clone_size: NA; v_call: TRBV6-1; cdr3_nt: TGTGCCAGCACCCTTTTTCCGGGACAGGGGGCAGATACGCAGTATTTT; cdr3_aa: CASTLFPGQGADTQYF
d_call: NA; j_call: TRBJ2-5; clone_size: medium-sized; v_call: TRBV6-1; cdr3_nt: TGTGCCAGCAGCGCCTCCCTTCAAGAGACCCAGTACTTC; cdr3_aa: CASSASLQETQYF
d_call: TRBD1; j_call: TRBJ1-2; clone_size: NA; v_call: TRBV2; cdr3_nt: TGTGCCAGCAGTGAACAGGGGGCTAACTATGGCTACACCTTC; cdr3_aa: CASSEQGANYGYTF
d_call: TRBD2; j_call: TRBJ2-1; clone_size: NA; v_call: TRBV7-2; cdr3_nt: TGTGCCAGCAGCTTAGTATCTAGCGGGAGCAATGAGCAGTTCTTC; cdr3_aa: CASSLVSSGSNEQFF
d_call: NA; j_call: TRBJ2-5; clone_size: many; v_call: TRBV27; cdr3_nt: TGTGCCAGCACCCAGGGAGAGACCCAGTACTTC; cdr3_aa: CASTQGETQYF
d_call: TRBD2; j_call: TRBJ2-1; clone_size: once; v_call: TRBV6-1; cdr3_nt: TGTGCCAGCAGTCTAAATCCGGGACTAGCGGCCTACGAGCAGTTCTTC; cdr3_aa: CASSLNPGLAAYEQFF
d_call: TRBD2; j_call: TRBJ2-1; clone_size: NA; v_call: TRBV6-6; cdr3_nt: TGTGCCAGCAGTTCTAGCGGGAGCGGTGGTGAGCAGGACTTC; cdr3_aa: CASSSSGSGGEQDF
d_call: NA; j_call: TRBJ1-6; clone_size: few; v_call: TRBV6-5; cdr3_nt: TGTGCCAGCAGTTCTACCCACTTAAAGGGGAATAATTCACCCCTCCACTTT; cdr3_aa: CASSSTHLKGNNSPLHF
d_call: TRBD1; j_call: TRBJ2-1; clone_size: medium-sized; v_call: TRBV6-6; cdr3_nt: TGTGCCAGCAGTTACTCCACCGGGACAGGAGGAGGCGAGCAGTTCTTC; cdr3_aa: CASSYSTGTGGGEQFF
d_call: TRBD1; j_call: TRBJ1-2; clone_size: many; v_call: TRBV7-8; cdr3_nt: TGTGCCAGCAGCTCAAGGACAGGGTCTAACTATGGCTACACCTTC; cdr3_aa: CASSSRTGSNYGYTF
d_call: TRBD2; j_call: TRBJ2-5; clone_size: few; v_call: TRBV12-5; cdr3_nt: TGTGCTAGTGGTCGGGGAGGGATAGAGACCCAGTACTTC; cdr3_aa: CASGRGGIETQYF
d_call: NA; j_call: TRBJ2-5; clone_size: NA; v_call: TRBV10-3; cdr3_nt: TGTGCCATCAGTGAGAGGGACCAAGAGACCCAGTACTTC; cdr3_aa: CAISERDQETQYF
d_call: TRBD1; j_call: TRBJ1-1; clone_size: medium-sized; v_call: TRBV7-9; cdr3_nt: TGTGCCAGCAGCTCAGACAGGGTTATGAACACTGAAGCTTTCTTT; cdr3_aa: CASSSDRVMNTEAFF
d_call: NA; j_call: TRBJ1-5; clone_size: NA; v_call: TRBV18; cdr3_nt: TGTGCCAGCTCACTGGGACAAGACAATCAGCCCCAGCATTTT; cdr3_aa: CASSLGQDNQPQHF
d_call: TRBD2; j_call: TRBJ2-7; clone_size: many; v_call: TRBV7-3; cdr3_nt: TGTGCCAGCAGCGAGGAAGGTAGCGGGATGTCTGAGCAGTACTTC; cdr3_aa: CASSEEGSGMSEQYF
d_call: NA; j_call: TRBJ2-7; clone_size: NA; v_call: TRBV27; cdr3_nt: TGTGCCAGCAGTCCGGGTTCCCTTTACGAGCAGTACTTC; cdr3_aa: CASSPGSLYEQYF
d_call: NA; j_call: TRBJ1-5; clone_size: NA; v_call: TRBV11-2; cdr3_nt: TGTGCCAGCAGCTTAGCTAGCAATCAGCCCCAGCATTTT; cdr3_aa: CASSLASNQPQHF
d_call: NA; j_call: TRBJ1-2; clone_size: NA; v_call: TRBV5-3; cdr3_nt: TGTGCCAGCAGCTTGGCCGCGGTTTCAGATGGCTACACCTTC; cdr3_aa: CASSLAAVSDGYTF
d_call: NA; j_call: TRBJ1-1; clone_size: NA; v_call: TRBV6-1; cdr3_nt: TGTGCCAGCACCGAAGCACGGGGACGGAGTCCTATCTTT; cdr3_aa: CASTEARGRSPIF
d_call: NA; j_call: TRBJ2-1; clone_size: NA; v_call: TRBV12-3/TRBV12-4; cdr3_nt: TGTGCCAGCAGTCCCGCGGGGTCCGGTGAGCAGTTCTTC; cdr3_aa: CASSPAGSGEQFF
d_call: NA; j_call: TRBJ1-2; clone_size: once; v_call: TRBV6-1; cdr3_nt: TGTGCCATCCTCGAAGATTGGAAGTGGGGCTACACCTTC; cdr3_aa: CAILEDWKWGYTF
d_call: NA; j_call: TRBJ2-1; clone_size: NA; v_call: TRBV6-1; cdr3_nt: TGTGCCAGCAGTTACGCATGGGGGGACGAGCAGTTCTTC; cdr3_aa: CASSYAWGDEQFF
d_call: TRBD1; j_call: TRBJ2-1; clone_size: NA; v_call: TRBV6-1; cdr3_nt: TGTGCCAGCAGTCCTCCCGGGACAGGGGGAGGCGAGCAGTTCTTC; cdr3_aa: CASSPPGTGGGEQFF
d_call: NA; j_call: TRBJ2-3; clone_size: medium-sized; v_call: TRBV7-2; cdr3_nt: TGTGCCAGCAGCATGGGACTCAAGAGCACAGATACGCAGTATTTT; cdr3_aa: CASSMGLKSTDTQYF
d_call: NA; j_call: TRBJ2-1; clone_size: many; v_call: TRBV6-1; cdr3_nt: TGTGCCAGCAGTGAAGCAGGGGAGCAGTTCTTC; cdr3_aa: CASSEAGEQFF
d_call: NA; j_call: TRBJ2-3; clone_size: NA; v_call: TRBV6-1; cdr3_nt: TGTGCCAGCAGTGAAGATGTGAGGGGGGGAGATACGCAGTATTTT; cdr3_aa: CASSEDVRGGDTQYF
d_call: NA; j_call: TRBJ1-5; clone_size: many; v_call: TRBV27; cdr3_nt: TGTGCCAGCAGTTTATCGGTAGATAGCAATCAGCCCCAGCATTTT; cdr3_aa: CASSLSVDSNQPQHF
d_call: TRBD2; j_call: TRBJ2-1; clone_size: NA; v_call: TRBV28; cdr3_nt: TGTGCCAGCCTCCCTAGCGGGAGTTTCGTTGAGCAGTTATTC; cdr3_aa: CASLPSGSFVEQLF
d_call: NA; j_call: TRBJ1-1; clone_size: NA; v_call: TRBV6-1; cdr3_nt: TGTGCCACCTTACCGGAGGTGACAGCGTACACTGAAGCTTTCTTT; cdr3_aa: CATLPEVTAYTEAFF
d_call: NA; j_call: TRBJ2-3; clone_size: medium-sized; v_call: TRBV6-6; cdr3_nt: TGTGCCAGCAGTTACTCCCCTGCTTCCCCGCCAGATACGCAGTATTTT; cdr3_aa: CASSYSPASPPDTQYF
d_call: NA; j_call: TRBJ2-3; clone_size: NA; v_call: TRBV6-5; cdr3_nt: TGTGCCAGCAGTTACCACGCGGTTGGAGATACGCAGTATTTT; cdr3_aa: CASSYHAVGDTQYF
d_call: TRBD1; j_call: TRBJ1-3; clone_size: few; v_call: TRBV28; cdr3_nt: TGTGCCAGCAGGACAGGGGGCGCTGGAAACACCATATATTTT; cdr3_aa: CASRTGGAGNTIYF
d_call: TRBD2; j_call: TRBJ2-7; clone_size: NA; v_call: TRBV7-3; cdr3_nt: TGTGCCAGCAGCTTAACATTGCGGGGGGGGTACAATGAGCAGTACTTC; cdr3_aa: CASSLTLRGGYNEQYF
d_call: NA; j_call: TRBJ2-3; clone_size: few; v_call: TRBV6-1; cdr3_nt: TGTGCCAGCCGGTACGGGACTAGCACAGATACGCAGTATTTT; cdr3_aa: CASRYGTSTDTQYF
d_call: NA; j_call: TRBJ2-4; clone_size: NA; v_call: TRBV5-1; cdr3_nt: TGCGCCAGCAGCTTGGCCAAGGAAATGGTTTGTGAGCAGTACTTC; cdr3_aa: CASSLAKEMVCEQYF
d_call: NA; j_call: TRBJ2-1; clone_size: many; v_call: TRBV18; cdr3_nt: TGTGCCAGCTCCCGGGGGACCGCCGAGCTATCGGTACAGTTCTTC; cdr3_aa: CASSRGTAELSVQFF
d_call: TRBD2; j_call: TRBJ2-3; clone_size: few; v_call: TRBV5-6; cdr3_nt: TGTGCCAGCTCCGGCGGGGGGGCAGATACGCAGTATTTT; cdr3_aa: CASSGGGADTQYF
d_call: NA; j_call: TRBJ2-7; clone_size: NA; v_call: TRBV25-1; cdr3_nt: TGTGCCAGCAGTGAAGAGGGACCTACACCCTACGAGCAGTACTTC; cdr3_aa: CASSEEGPTPYEQYF
d_call: NA; j_call: TRBJ2-1; clone_size: NA; v_call: TRBV7-4; cdr3_nt: TGTGCCAGCAGCACAACTACGGACGAACTTTCCAAGCAGCTCTTC; cdr3_aa: CASSTTTDELSKQLF
d_call: NA; j_call: TRBJ2-1; clone_size: NA; v_call: TRBV6-6; cdr3_nt: TGTGCCAGCAGTTACTCGGCGACAGGAGTCTACAATGAGCAGTTCTTC; cdr3_aa: CASSYSATGVYNEQFF
d_call: TRBD2; j_call: TRBJ2-7; clone_size: NA; v_call: TRBV29-1; cdr3_nt: TGCAGCGGGGGAGGGGTTGGCGAGCAGTACTTC; cdr3_aa: CSGGGVGEQYF
d_call: NA; j_call: TRBJ2-5; clone_size: many; v_call: TRBV28; cdr3_nt: TGTGCCATAAAAAGGGAGACCCAGTACTTC; cdr3_aa: CAIKRETQYF
d_call: TRBD1; j_call: TRBJ2-7; clone_size: NA; v_call: TRBV10-3; cdr3_nt: TGTGCCATCAGTGAAAGAGGACAGGGAAGCTCCTACGAGCAGTACTTC; cdr3_aa: CAISERGQGSSYEQYF
d_call: TRBD2; j_call: TRBJ2-5; clone_size: NA; v_call: TRBV20-1; cdr3_nt: TGCAGTGCTAGAGGTACTAGCGGGAGCGGAATCCAAGAGACCCAGTACTTC; cdr3_aa: CSARGTSGSGIQETQYF
d_call: TRBD2; j_call: TRBJ2-1; clone_size: NA; v_call: TRBV7-2; cdr3_nt: TGTGCCAGCAGCTTATGGGGGACTAGCGGCTACAATGAGCAGTTCTTC; cdr3_aa: CASSLWGTSGYNEQFF
d_call: NA; j_call: TRBJ2-7; clone_size: NA; v_call: TRBV6-9; cdr3_nt: TGTGCCAGCAGCCCCCGCCAGGGTCTCTACGAGCAGTACTTC; cdr3_aa: CASSPRQGLYEQYF
d_call: TRBD2; j_call: TRBJ2-5; clone_size: NA; v_call: TRBV6-8; cdr3_nt: TGTGCCAGCAGTTACCCGGCTAGCGGGGTACAGACCCAGTACTTC; cdr3_aa: CASSYPASGVQTQYF